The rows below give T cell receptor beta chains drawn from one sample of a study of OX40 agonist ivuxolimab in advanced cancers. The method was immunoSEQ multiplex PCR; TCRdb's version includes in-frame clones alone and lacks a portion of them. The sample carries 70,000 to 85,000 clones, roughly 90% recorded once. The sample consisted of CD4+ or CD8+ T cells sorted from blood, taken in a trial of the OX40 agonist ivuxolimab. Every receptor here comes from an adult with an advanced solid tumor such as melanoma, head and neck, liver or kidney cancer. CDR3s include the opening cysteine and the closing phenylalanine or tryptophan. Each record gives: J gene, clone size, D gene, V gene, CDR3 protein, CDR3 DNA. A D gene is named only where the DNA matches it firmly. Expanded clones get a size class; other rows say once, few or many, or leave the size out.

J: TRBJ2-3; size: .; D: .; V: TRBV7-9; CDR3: CASSLSGDTDTQYF; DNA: TGTGCCAGCAGCTTATCCGGGGACACAGATACGCAGTATTTT
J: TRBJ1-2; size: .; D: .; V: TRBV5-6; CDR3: CASSVLLTGYGYTF; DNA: TGTGCCAGCAGCGTTCTGCTGACAGGTTATGGCTACACCTTC
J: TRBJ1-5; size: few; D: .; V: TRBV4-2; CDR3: CASSQGGQPQHF; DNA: TGTGCCAGCAGCCAAGGAGGACAGCCCCAGCATTTT
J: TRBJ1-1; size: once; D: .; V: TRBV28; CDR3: CASSLSGLRGEAFF; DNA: TGTGCCAGCAGTTTATCAGGGCTCAGGGGTGAAGCTTTCTTT
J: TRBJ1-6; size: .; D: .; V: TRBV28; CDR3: CASSSVGGFNSPLHF; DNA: TGTGCCAGCAGTTCGGTGGGGGGCTTTAATTCACCCCTCCACTTT
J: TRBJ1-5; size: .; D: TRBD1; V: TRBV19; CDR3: CASSRGTGAYSNQPQHF; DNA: TGTGCCAGTAGTCGGGGGACAGGGGCCTATAGCAATCAGCCCCAGCATTTT
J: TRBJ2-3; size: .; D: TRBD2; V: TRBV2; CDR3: CASSDWGRGTDTQYF; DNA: TGTGCCAGCAGTGATTGGGGGAGGGGAACAGATACGCAGTATTTT
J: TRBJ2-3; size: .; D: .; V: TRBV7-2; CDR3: CASSLGSAMVTQYF; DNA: TGTGCCAGCAGCTTAGGTTCGGCGATGGTTACGCAGTATTTT
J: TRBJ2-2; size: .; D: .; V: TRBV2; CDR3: CASSYAPSTGELFF; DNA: TGTGCCAGCAGTTATGCCCCCTCCACCGGGGAGCTGTTTTTT
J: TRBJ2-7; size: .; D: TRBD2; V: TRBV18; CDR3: CASSPRTSGNYEQYF; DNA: TGTGCCAGCTCACCCAGGACTAGCGGGAACTACGAGCAGTACTTC
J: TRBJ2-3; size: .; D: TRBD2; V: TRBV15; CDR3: CATSRTSGGRADTQYF; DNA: TGTGCCACCAGCAGAACTTCGGGGGGGAGGGCAGATACGCAGTATTTT
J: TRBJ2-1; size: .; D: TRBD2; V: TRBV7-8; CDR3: CASSHRTSGNSYNEQFF; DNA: TGTGCCAGCAGCCACAGGACTAGCGGGAACTCCTACAATGAGCAGTTCTTC